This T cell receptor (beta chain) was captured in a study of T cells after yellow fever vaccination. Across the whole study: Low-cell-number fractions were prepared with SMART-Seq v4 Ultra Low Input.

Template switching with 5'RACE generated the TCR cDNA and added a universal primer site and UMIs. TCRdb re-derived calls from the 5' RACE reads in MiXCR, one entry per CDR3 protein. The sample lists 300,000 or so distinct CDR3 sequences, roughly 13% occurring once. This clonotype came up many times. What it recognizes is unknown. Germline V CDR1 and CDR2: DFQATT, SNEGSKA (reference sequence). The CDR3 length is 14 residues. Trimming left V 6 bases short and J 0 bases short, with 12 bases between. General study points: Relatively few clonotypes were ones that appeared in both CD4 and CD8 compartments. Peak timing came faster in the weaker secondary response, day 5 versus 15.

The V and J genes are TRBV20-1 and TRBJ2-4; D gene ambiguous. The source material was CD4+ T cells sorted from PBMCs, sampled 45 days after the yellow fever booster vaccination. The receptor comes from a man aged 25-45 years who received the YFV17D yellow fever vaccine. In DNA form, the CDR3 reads TGCAGTGCCCCCTCGCCGGGAGCCAAAAACATTCAGTACTTC. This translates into CSAPSPGAKNIQYF.